This record covers a single TCR beta chain. TCRdb's copy holds only in-frame clones and misses some; the assay was immunoSEQ multiplex PCR. Here the sample spans about 33,000 clones, about 86% being singletons. This specimen comes from a study of blood T cell repertoires in COVID-19. Study overall: Samples of COVID-19 (acute and convalescent) were obtained from the United States, Italy and Spain.

This CDR3 spans 17 amino acids. J was trimmed by 8 bases and V by 5 bases; bases with no gene match: 15. Germline V gives CDR1 KGHSH, CDR2 LQKENI. The rearrangement uses TRBV18 and TRBJ1-2, with TRBD1 matching over 12 bases. The origin of this receptor is a human donor in a cohort sampled during active COVID-19. Sample: peripheral blood. The CDR3 nucleotides read TGTGCCAGCTCATTGAGCCGGGGACAGGGGGCCGCGTGGGGCTACACCTTC. It is translated as CASSLSRGQGAAWGYTF.